These 8 T cell receptor beta chains came from one sample sequenced in a study of T cell responses to AZD1222 COVID-19 vaccine. The method was immunoSEQ multiplex PCR; TCRdb's version includes in-frame clones alone and lacks a portion of them. The sample consists of 65,000 to 80,000 clones, more than 90% of them appearing once. The sample in question was peripheral blood, obtained on day 0 of AZD1222 vaccination. These TCRs come from an adult in good health.

The chain carries TRBV5-1 and TRBJ2-1, with D perhaps TRBD1 (6 bases). The CDR3 is 15 amino acids. Trimming removed 7 bases from V and 5 bases from J, with 19 bases in between. In germline, CDR1 is SGHRS, CDR2 YFSETQ. The CDR3 DNA sequence: TGCGCCAGCCGTGCCGGGACAACCTTTGACAATGAGCAGTTCTTC. It yields the protein CASRAGTTFDNEQFF.

The CDR3 DNA sequence: TGTGCCAGCACGGCAGGTGACAATGAAAAACTGTTTTTT. Amino acid sequence: CASTAGDNEKLFF. The chain employs TRBV6-5 and TRBJ1-4; D gene unclear. CDR3 length: 13 residues. Trimming removed 7 bases at V and 5 bases at J, with 11 bases between. Germline V gene data show CDR1 as MNHEY and CDR2 as SVGAGI.

The chain carries TRBV5-8 and TRBJ1-2; 7 bases fit TRBD1. This CDR3 region has 18 residues. The germline CDR1 and CDR2 sequences are SGHTS and YDEGEE. J lost 3 bases, V lost 0 bases, and 14 bases had no gene match. CDR3 residues: CASSLVDLGGGKDYGYTF. The CDR3 nucleotides are TGTGCCAGCAGCTTGGTTGACTTAGGAGGGGGCAAGGACTATGGCTACACCTTC.

The gene calls are TRBV13 and TRBJ2-7; 9 bases are a match to TRBD1. CDR3 length: 15 amino acids. Germline CDR1 reads PRHDT; CDR2 reads FYEKMQ (reference sequence). V was pared by 4 bases and J by 4 bases, with 8 bases of the junction left unmatched. The CDR3 coding sequence is TGTGCCAGCAGCTACGGGACAGGGCGGTATTACGAGCAGTACTTC. This encodes CASSYGTGRYYEQYF.

This rearrangement joins TRBV5-4 to TRBJ2-1, with D possibly being TRBD1 (5 bases). V was pared by 1 base and J by 8 bases, with 16 bases between. The CDR3 consists of 15 residues. Germline values: CDR1 SGHNT, CDR2 YYREEE (reference sequence). The CDR3 loop is CASSLMGRVWDEQFF. In DNA, the CDR3 is TGTGCCAGCAGCTTGATGGGGCGAGTATGGGATGAGCAGTTCTTC.

The rearrangement links TRBV3-1 (or the pseudogene TRBV3-2) to TRBJ1-4; D may be TRBD1 (5 bases). Per the germline V gene, CDR1 is LGHDT and CDR2 is YNNKEL (reference sequence). The ends were cut back, 2 bases at V and 8 bases at J, with 12 bases in the middle. There are 14 residues in the CDR3. For the CDR3, the DNA is TGTGCCAGCAGCCAAAGCGGGGAGGGGGAAAAACTGTTTTTT. The encoded protein is CASSQSGEGEKLFF.

The V gene is TRBV7-3, the J gene TRBJ2-2, with 9 bases matching TRBD1. V shed 5 bases, J shed 2 bases, and the junction held 6 bases outside the gene matches. The CDR3 runs 16 residues. Germline values: CDR1 SGHTA, CDR2 FQGTGA. The DNA of the CDR3 is TGTGCCAGCAGCCCCGGGACAGGGACCAACACCGGGGAGCTGTTTTTT. Translated, it gives CASSPGTGTNTGELFF.

In its sample, this clone was seen a few times. This chain joins TRBV6-2 or TRBV6-3 and TRBJ1-2; perhaps TRBD1 as D (6 bases). Trimming cost V 0 bases and J 10 bases, with 9 bases left between them. This CDR3 has 12 amino acids. Germline V gene lookup returns CDR1 MNHEY and CDR2 SVGEGT. CDR3 nucleotides: TGTGCCAGCAGTTACTCAGGGGACACCTACACCTTC. It codes for CASSYSGDTYTF.